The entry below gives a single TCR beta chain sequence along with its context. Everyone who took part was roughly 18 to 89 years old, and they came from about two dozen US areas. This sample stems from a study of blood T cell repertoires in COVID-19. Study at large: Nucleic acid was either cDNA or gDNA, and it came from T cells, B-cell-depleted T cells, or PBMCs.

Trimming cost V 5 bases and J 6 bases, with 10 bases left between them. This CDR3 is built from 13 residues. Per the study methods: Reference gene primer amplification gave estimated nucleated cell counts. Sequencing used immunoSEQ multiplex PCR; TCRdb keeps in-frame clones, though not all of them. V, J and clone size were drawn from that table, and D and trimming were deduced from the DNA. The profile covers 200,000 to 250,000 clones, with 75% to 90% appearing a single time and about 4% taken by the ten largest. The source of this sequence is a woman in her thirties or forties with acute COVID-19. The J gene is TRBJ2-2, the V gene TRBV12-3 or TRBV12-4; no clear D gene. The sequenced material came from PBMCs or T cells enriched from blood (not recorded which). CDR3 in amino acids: CASSPGPPGELFF. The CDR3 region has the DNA TGTGCCAGCAGTCCTGGGCCGCCCGGGGAGCTGTTTTTT.